This TCR beta chain was profiled in a study of early T cells in non-severe SARS-CoV-2 infection. TCRdb re-derived calls from the 5' RACE reads in MiXCR, one entry per CDR3 protein. The table shows 45,000 to 55,000 distinct CDR3 sequences, with 6% to 7% occurring only once. The germline gives CDR1 DFQATT, CDR2 SNEGSKA (reference sequence). The CDR3 sequence is 15 residues long. The germline V and J ends were trimmed by 3 bases and 1 base, with 10 bases remaining between them. This clonotype has only a few counts. This sequence was found in an adult who was a healthcare worker with PCR-confirmed SARS-CoV-2 infection or an uninfected control (not recorded which). The chain links TRBV20-1 to TRBJ2-6; D gene unclear. Sequenced material: whole blood. The CDR3 sequence is CSARADGSGANVLTF. The CDR3 DNA sequence: TGCAGTGCTAGGGCCGACGGGTCTGGGGCCAACGTCCTGACTTTC.